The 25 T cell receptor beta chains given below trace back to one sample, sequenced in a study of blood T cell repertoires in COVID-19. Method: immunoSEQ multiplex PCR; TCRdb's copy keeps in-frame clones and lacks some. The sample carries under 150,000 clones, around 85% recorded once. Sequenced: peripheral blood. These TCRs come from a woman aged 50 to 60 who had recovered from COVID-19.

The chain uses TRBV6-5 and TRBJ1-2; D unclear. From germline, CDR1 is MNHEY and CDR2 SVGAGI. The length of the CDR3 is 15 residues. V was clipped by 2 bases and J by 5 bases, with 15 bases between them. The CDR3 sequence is CASSYLESVWYGYTF. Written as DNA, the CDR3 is TGTGCCAGCAGTTACCTCGAGTCCGTCTGGTATGGCTACACCTTC.

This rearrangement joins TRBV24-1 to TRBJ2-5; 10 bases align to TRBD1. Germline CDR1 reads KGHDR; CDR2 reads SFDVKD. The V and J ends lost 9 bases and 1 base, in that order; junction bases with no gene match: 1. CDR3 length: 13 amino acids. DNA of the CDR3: TGTGCCACCGGGACAGGGGCCCAAGAGACCCAGTACTTC. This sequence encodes CATGTGAQETQYF.

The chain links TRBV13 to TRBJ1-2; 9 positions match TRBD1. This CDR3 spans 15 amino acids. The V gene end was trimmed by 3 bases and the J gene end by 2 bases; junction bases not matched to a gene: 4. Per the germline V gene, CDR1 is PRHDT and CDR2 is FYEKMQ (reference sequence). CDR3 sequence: CASSLGGQGNYGYTF. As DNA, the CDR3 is TGTGCCAGCAGCTTGGGGGGACAGGGAAACTATGGCTACACCTTC.

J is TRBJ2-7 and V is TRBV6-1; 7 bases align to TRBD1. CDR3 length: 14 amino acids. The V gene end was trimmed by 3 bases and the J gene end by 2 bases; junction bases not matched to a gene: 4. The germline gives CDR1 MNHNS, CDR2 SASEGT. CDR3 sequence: CASSDRGTTYEQYF. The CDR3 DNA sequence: TGTGCCAGCAGTGACAGGGGGACCACCTACGAGCAGTACTTC.

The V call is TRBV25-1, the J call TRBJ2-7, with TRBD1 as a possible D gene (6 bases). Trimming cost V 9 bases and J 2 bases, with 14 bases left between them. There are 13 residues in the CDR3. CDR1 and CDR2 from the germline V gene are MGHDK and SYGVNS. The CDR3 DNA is TGTGCCAGGAACAGGGTGAAGCCCTACGAGCAGTACTTC. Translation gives CARNRVKPYEQYF.

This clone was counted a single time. The CDR3 region is CASSLITLNTDTQYF. The CDR3 coding sequence is TGTGCCAGCAGTCTAATAACGCTGAACACAGATACGCAGTATTTT. The chain has TRBV27 and TRBJ2-3, with D unresolved. Germline-derived CDR1 and CDR2 are MNHEY and SMNVEV (reference sequence). The CDR3 totals 15 residues. V was pared by 5 bases and J by 2 bases, with 14 bases between.

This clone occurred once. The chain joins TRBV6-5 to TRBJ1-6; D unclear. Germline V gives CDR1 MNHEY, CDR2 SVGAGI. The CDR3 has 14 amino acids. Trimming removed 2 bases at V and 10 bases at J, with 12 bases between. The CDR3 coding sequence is TGTGCCAGCAGTTACATGTTGGTGGGCTCACCCCTCCACTTT. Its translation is CASSYMLVGSPLHF.

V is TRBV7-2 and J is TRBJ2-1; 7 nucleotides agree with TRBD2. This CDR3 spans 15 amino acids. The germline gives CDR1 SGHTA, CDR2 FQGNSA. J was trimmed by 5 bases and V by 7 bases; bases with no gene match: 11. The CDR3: CASTRTGGSHNEQFF. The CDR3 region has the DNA TGTGCCAGCACCCGGACCGGGGGGTCCCACAATGAGCAGTTCTTC.

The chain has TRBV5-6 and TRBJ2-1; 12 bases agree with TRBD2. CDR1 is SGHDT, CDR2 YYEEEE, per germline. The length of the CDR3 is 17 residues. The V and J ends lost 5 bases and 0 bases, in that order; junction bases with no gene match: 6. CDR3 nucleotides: TGTGCCAGCAGTCTCGGACTAGCGGGGAGCTCCTACAATGAGCAGTTCTTC. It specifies CASSLGLAGSSYNEQFF.

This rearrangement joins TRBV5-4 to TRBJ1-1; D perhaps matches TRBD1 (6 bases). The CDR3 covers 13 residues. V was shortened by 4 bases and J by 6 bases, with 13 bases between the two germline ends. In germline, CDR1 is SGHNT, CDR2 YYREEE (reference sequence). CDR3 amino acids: CASSVDRSAEAFF. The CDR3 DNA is TGTGCCAGCAGCGTCGACAGGTCCGCTGAAGCTTTCTTT.

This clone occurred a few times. The chain's CDR3 is CASSRGQGFRTEAFF. The CDR3 bases are TGCGCCAGCAGCCGGGGACAGGGCTTCAGGACTGAAGCTTTCTTT. The V gene is TRBV4-1, the J gene TRBJ1-1, with 9 bases matching TRBD1. Germline loops: CDR1 MGHRA, CDR2 YSYEKL. The CDR3 contains 15 residues. Trimming cost V 4 bases and J 5 bases; bases outside gene matches: 8.

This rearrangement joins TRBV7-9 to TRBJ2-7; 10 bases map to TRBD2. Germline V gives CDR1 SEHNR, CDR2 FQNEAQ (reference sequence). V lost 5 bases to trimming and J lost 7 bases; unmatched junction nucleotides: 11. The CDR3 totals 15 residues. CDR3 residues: CASSISGSGRWEQYF. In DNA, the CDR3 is TGTGCCAGCAGCATATCCGGTAGCGGGAGGTGGGAGCAGTACTTC.

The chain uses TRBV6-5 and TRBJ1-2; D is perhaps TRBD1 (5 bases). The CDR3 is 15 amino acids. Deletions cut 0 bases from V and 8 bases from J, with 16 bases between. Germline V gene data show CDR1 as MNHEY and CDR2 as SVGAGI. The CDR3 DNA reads TGTGCCAGCAGTTACTCGCTAGGGAGGGGACGGGGCTACACCTTC. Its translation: CASSYSLGRGRGYTF.

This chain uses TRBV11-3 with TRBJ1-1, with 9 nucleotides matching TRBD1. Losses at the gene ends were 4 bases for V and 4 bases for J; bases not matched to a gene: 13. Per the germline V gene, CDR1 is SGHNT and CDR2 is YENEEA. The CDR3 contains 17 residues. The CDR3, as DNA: TGTGCCAGCAGCTCCAGTCCCGGGACAGGGATGGCCACTGAAGCTTTCTTT. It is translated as CASSSSPGTGMATEAFF.

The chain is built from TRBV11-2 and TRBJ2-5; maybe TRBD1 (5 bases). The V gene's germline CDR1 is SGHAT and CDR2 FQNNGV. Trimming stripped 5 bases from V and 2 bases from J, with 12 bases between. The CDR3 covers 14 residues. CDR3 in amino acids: CASSPTTAQETQYF. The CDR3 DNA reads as TGTGCCAGCAGCCCGACGACAGCGCAAGAGACCCAGTACTTC.

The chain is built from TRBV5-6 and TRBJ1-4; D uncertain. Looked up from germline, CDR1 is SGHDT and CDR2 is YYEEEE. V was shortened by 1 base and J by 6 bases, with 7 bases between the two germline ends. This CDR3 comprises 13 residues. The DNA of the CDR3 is TGTGCCAGCAGCTTGAACAATTATGAAAAACTGTTTTTT. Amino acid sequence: CASSLNNYEKLFF.

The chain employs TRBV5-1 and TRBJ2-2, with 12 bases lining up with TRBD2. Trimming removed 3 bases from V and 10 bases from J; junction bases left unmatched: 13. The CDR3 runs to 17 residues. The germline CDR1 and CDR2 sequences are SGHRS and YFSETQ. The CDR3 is CASSSQGLAGTSAELFF. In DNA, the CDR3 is TGCGCCAGCAGCTCCCAAGGACTAGCGGGGACTAGTGCGGAGCTGTTTTTT.

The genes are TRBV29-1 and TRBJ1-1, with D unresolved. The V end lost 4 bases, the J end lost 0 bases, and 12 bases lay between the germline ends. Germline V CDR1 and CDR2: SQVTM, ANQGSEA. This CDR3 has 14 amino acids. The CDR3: CSVVGRFMNTEAFF. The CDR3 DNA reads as TGCAGCGTTGTTGGCAGATTTATGAACACTGAAGCTTTCTTT.

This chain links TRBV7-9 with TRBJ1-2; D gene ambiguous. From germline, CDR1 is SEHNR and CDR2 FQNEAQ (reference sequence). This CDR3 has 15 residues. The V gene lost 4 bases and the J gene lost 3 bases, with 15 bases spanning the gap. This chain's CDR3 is CASSSLAGGDYGYTF. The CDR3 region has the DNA TGTGCCAGCAGCTCTCTAGCCGGAGGCGACTATGGCTACACCTTC.

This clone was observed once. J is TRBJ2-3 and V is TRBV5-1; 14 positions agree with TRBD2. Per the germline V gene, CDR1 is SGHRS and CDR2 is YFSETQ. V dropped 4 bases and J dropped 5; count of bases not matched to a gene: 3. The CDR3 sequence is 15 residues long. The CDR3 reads CASSEGLAGVDTQYF. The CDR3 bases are TGCGCCAGCAGCGAGGGACTAGCGGGAGTAGATACGCAGTATTTT.

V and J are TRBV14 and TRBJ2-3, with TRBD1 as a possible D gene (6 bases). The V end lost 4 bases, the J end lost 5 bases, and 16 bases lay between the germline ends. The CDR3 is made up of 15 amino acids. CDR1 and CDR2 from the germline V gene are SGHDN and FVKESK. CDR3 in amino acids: CASSPGRGLQDTQYF. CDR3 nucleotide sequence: TGTGCCAGCAGCCCCGGAAGGGGGTTGCAAGATACGCAGTATTTT.

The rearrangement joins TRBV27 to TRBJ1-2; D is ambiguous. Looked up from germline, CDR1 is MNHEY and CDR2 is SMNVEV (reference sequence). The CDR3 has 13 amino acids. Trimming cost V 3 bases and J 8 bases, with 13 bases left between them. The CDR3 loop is CASSLEGLGGYTF. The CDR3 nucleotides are TGTGCCAGCAGTTTGGAGGGTCTAGGCGGCTACACCTTC.

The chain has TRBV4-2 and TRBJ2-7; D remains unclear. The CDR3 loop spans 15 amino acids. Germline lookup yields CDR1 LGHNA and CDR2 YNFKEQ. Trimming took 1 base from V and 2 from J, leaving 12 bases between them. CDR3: CASSQVYLPAYEQYF. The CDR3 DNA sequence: TGTGCCAGCAGCCAAGTTTATCTACCTGCCTACGAGCAGTACTTC.

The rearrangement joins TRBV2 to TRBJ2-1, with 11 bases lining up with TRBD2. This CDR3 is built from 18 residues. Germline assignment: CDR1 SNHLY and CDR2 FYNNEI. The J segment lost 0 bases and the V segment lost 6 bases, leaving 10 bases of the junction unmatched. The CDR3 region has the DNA TGTGCCAGCAGGCCCGGGACTAGCGGAGAGAGCTCCTACAATGAGCAGTTCTTC. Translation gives CASRPGTSGESSYNEQFF.

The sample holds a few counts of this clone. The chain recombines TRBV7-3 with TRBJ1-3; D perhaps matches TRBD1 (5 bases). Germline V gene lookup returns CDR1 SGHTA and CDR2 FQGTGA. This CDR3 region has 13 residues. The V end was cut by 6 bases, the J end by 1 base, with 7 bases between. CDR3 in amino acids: CASSPGSGNTIYF. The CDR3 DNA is TGTGCCAGCAGTCCAGGGTCTGGAAACACCATATATTTT.